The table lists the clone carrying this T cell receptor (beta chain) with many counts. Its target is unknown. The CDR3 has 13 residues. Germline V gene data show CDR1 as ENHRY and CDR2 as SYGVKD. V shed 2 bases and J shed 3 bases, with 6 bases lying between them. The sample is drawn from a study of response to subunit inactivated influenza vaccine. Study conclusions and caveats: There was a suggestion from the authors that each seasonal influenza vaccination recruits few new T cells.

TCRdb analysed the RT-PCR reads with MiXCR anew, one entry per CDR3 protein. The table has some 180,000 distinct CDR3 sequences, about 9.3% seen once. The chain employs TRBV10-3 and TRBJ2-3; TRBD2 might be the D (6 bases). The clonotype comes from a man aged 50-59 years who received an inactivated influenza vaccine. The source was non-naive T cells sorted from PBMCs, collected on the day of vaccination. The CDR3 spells CAISERETDTQYF. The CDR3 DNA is TGTGCCATCAGTGAGCGGGAGACAGATACGCAGTATTTT.